This entry lists 12 T cell receptor beta chains sequenced from one sample in a study of blood T cell repertoires in COVID-19 (dated by TCRdb to 2020 to 2021). The protocol used for the library was the immunoSEQ multiplex PCR assay. Drawn from immuneACCESS, this table holds only the in-frame rearrangements with V and J called that TCRdb kept. Clones are partly lost; checked studies trace under half to an unresolved V gene and leave the rest unexplained. The table for this sample lists 150,000 to 200,000 clones; 75% to 90% of them were counted only once. The leading ten clones occupy approximately 3% of the sample. The specimen was peripheral blood. The receptors derive from a human donor with acute or convalescent COVID-19. The donor label of this sample is uncertain.

The V and J genes are TRBV27 and TRBJ1-5; D is perhaps TRBD1 (5 bases). The V gene's germline CDR1 is MNHEY and CDR2 SMNVEV (reference sequence). This CDR3 spans 15 amino acids. The ends were cut back, 0 bases at V and 6 bases at J, with 12 bases in the middle. CDR3 nucleotides: TGTGCCAGCAGTTTATCAGTCAGGGCCGCTCAGCCCCAGCATTTT. Protein product: CASSLSVRAAQPQHF.

CDR3 coding DNA: TGTGCCAGCAGCGTAGCCCTAAACAGGGGGCTTGGTGGCTACACCTTC. Its protein is CASSVALNRGLGGYTF. The chain joins TRBV9 to TRBJ1-2; TRBD1 aligns across 9 bases. J gave up 7 bases and V 0 bases, and 10 bases lay outside the gene matches. Germline V gene sequence: CDR1 SGDLS, CDR2 YYNGEE. The CDR3 has 16 amino acids.

This clone has only a few counts. This chain uses TRBV30 with TRBJ2-2; 9 bases fit TRBD2. There are 13 residues in the CDR3. Germline CDR1 reads GTSNPN; CDR2 reads SVGIG (reference sequence). J gave up 5 bases and V 8 bases, and 6 bases lay outside the gene matches. CDR3 amino acids: CARAGGRTGELFF. The CDR3 DNA is TGTGCCCGCGCGGGGGGGCGTACCGGGGAGCTGTTTTTT.

The chain joins TRBV11-3 to TRBJ2-1; the D gene is possibly TRBD2 (5 bases). The length of the CDR3 is 17 residues. Germline CDR1 SGHNT, CDR2 YENEEA. Trimming left V 1 base short and J 7 bases short, with 20 bases between. CDR3 amino acids: CASSLGPARAVDNEQFF. CDR3 nucleotides: TGTGCCAGCAGCTTAGGCCCCGCGCGGGCCGTTGATAATGAGCAGTTCTTC.

The chain joins TRBV9 to TRBJ2-7; 7 bases fit TRBD1. The CDR3 sequence is 14 residues long. Per the germline V gene, CDR1 is SGDLS and CDR2 is YYNGEE. J lost 5 bases, V lost 0 bases, and 5 bases had no gene match. Here the CDR3 DNA reads TGTGCCAGCAGCGTAGAACAGGGGAGAAACGAGCAGTACTTC. Its translation: CASSVEQGRNEQYF.

The chain recombines TRBV10-2 with TRBJ1-6, with 7 bases matching TRBD1. The CDR3 is made up of 17 amino acids. With 5 bases clipped from V and 10 bases from J, the junction kept 17 bases outside the gene matches. Germline V gene lookup returns CDR1 WSHSY and CDR2 SAAADI. This CDR3 reads CASSSDRRIPPTSPLHF. The CDR3 region has the DNA TGCGCCAGCAGTTCGGACAGGAGGATCCCCCCGACGTCACCCCTCCACTTT.

In DNA form, the CDR3 reads TGTGCCACCAGTGACCGTCGACAGGGGGCCACAGATACGCAGTATTTT. This codes for CATSDRRQGATDTQYF. The rearrangement links TRBV24-1 to TRBJ2-3, with 10 bases matching TRBD1. CDR1 is KGHDR and CDR2 is SFDVKD in the germline V gene. This CDR3 contains 16 residues. V was clipped by 4 bases and J by 2 bases; unmatched bases: 5.

This rearrangement joins TRBV3-1 (or the pseudogene TRBV3-2) to TRBJ1-4; D possibly corresponds to TRBD1 (5 bases). The CDR3 is made up of 15 amino acids. The V end lost 0 bases, the J end lost 2 bases, and 7 bases lay between the germline ends. Germline V CDR1 and CDR2: LGHDT, YNNKEL (reference sequence). CDR3 bases: TGTGCCAGCAGCCAAGAAGGGGTTACTAATGAAAAACTGTTTTTT. It is translated as CASSQEGVTNEKLFF.

This chain links TRBV5-1 with TRBJ2-3; TRBD2 matches at 7 bases. CDR3 length: 15 residues. CDR1 is SGHRS, CDR2 YFSETQ, per germline. Losses at the gene ends were 3 bases for V and 3 bases for J; bases not matched to a gene: 7. CDR3: CASSSMGRVTDTQYF. CDR3 nucleotide sequence: TGCGCCAGCAGCTCGATGGGGAGGGTGACAGATACGCAGTATTTT. Together with reference TRBV5-1 and TRBJ2-3, the CDR3 gives the full variable domain: KAGVTQTPRYLIKTRGQQVTLSCSPISGHRSVSWYQQTPGQGLQFLFEYFSETQRNKGNFPGRFSGRQFSNSRSEMNVSTLELGDSALYLCASSSMGRVTDTQYFGPGTRLTVL.

The rearrangement links TRBV11-3 to TRBJ1-2, with D perhaps TRBD1 (5 bases). Per the germline V gene, CDR1 is SGHNT and CDR2 is YENEEA. Between the trimmed V and J ends, which lost 2 bases and 7 bases, there was a span of 14 bases. The CDR3 has 14 amino acids. Written as DNA, the CDR3 is TGTGCCAGCAGCTTATTGATAGGGGCCGGTGGCTACACCTTC. It translates to CASSLLIGAGGYTF.

This chain connects TRBV5-1 to TRBJ1-6, with D perhaps matching TRBD1 (5 bases). From germline, CDR1 is SGHRS and CDR2 YFSETQ. The CDR3 spans 15 residues. Trimming took off 7 bases at V and 6 bases at J, with 17 bases between the two ends. The CDR3, as DNA: TGCGCCAGCCAGAGTCGCCCGGGGGGTAATTCACCCCTCCACTTT. Translation: CASQSRPGGNSPLHF.

The chain employs TRBV28 and TRBJ1-2, with D possibly matching TRBD1 (5 bases). Germline CDR1 reads MDHEN; CDR2 reads SYDVKM. The CDR3 extends over 17 amino acids. Trimming pared 7 bases from V and 2 bases from J, leaving 23 bases between. CDR3 sequence (DNA): TGTGCCAGCACCTTCAGGGATAACTGGAATTCAAACTATGGCTACACCTTC. This sequence encodes CASTFRDNWNSNYGYTF.